This T cell receptor (beta chain) was sequenced during a study of post-analysis software for immune sequencing data. Turning to the study itself: The cohort encompassed relapsing-remitting, secondary progressive and progressive-relapsing multiple sclerosis disease courses.

Germline V gene sequence: CDR1 MDHEN, CDR2 SYDVKM. CDR3 length: 14 residues. Trimming took 6 bases from V and 3 from J; bases not matched to a gene: 6. Broader study findings: A handful of TRBV segments appeared more often in patients than in controls, and TRBV5-6, TRBV5-1 and TRBV20-1 were among these.

The sample holds a few counts of this clonotype. Antigen unknown. Included in the TCR beta cDNA libraries were unique molecular identifiers. T cells, about 0.9 to 11 million of them, yielded 500,000 or so cDNA molecules. TCRdb itself ran the PCR reads through MiXCR, one entry per CDR3 protein. The sample contains under 200,000 distinct CDR3 sequences, roughly 30% of which appear only once. Sequenced material: blood. The receptor comes from a girl aged 2-17 years with multiple sclerosis. The chain recombines TRBV28 with TRBJ2-3; 7 bases are shared with TRBD1. The CDR3 sequence is CASRNQQGTDTQYF. As DNA, the CDR3 is TGTGCCAGCAGGAACCAACAGGGGACAGATACGCAGTATTTT.